This TCR beta chain was profiled in a study of human T cells and chemical hapten exposure. Study conclusions and caveats: Expanded TCRs formed significantly more large CDR3 similarity clusters than controls.

This clonotype occurred many times. Its antigen is undetermined. The time point is: pre-sensitization, week 0. Treatment noted: therapeutic diphenylcyclopropenone sensitization with weekly scalp DPC. TCRdb itself ran the RACE reads through MiXCR, one entry per CDR3 protein. The sample has about 62,000 distinct CDR3 sequences, 6.7% seen once. This CDR3 is 17 amino acids long. The trim removed 0 bases at V and 6 bases at J, leaving 9 bases unmatched. In germline, CDR1 is LGHDT, CDR2 YNNKEL (reference sequence). This chain uses TRBV3-1 with TRBJ2-2; 8 bases align to TRBD2. The sample was whole blood, taken in connection with sensitization to the hapten diphenylcyclopropenone (DPC). This sequence originates from a woman in her twenties or thirties with alopecia areata. Some clones in this sample may be carry-over from other donors' samples. The CDR3 here is CASSQDLVTSGAGELFF. The CDR3 nucleotides are TGTGCCAGCAGCCAAGATCTAGTTACTAGCGGTGCCGGGGAGCTGTTTTTT.